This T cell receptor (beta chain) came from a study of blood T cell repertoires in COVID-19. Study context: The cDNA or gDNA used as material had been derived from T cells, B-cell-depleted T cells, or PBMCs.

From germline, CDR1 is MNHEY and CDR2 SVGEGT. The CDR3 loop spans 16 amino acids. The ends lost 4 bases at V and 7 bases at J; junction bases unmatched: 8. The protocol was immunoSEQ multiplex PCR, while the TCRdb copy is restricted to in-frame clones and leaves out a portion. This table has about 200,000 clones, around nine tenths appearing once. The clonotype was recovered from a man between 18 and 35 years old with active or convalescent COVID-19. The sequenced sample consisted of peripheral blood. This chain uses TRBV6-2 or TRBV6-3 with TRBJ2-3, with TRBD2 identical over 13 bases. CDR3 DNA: TGTGCCAGCAGTTCACTAGCGGGGGGGCACGAATATACGCAGTATTTT. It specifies CASSSLAGGHEYTQYF.